This T cell receptor (beta chain) appears in the sequencing data of a study of metastatic and nonmetastatic thyroid tumors. Every patient underwent thyroid surgery untreated. In the study's own analysis: To classify distant metastasis in papillary thyroid cancer, a model was built from CDR3 differences across clinicopathological groups. With MiXCR, TCRdb reprocessed the PCR reads. These V and J calls originate from TCRdb's pipeline instead of the authors' own analysis. In the table there are 16,000 or so clones, approximately 24% of which are singletons. The receptor comes from a male donor with papillary thyroid cancer or a benign thyroid nodule (not recorded which). Some clones in this sample may be carry-over from other donors' samples. Material for sequencing was tumor tissue.

The CDR3 region has the DNA TGCGCCAGCAGCTTGGGTCCGAGGGGGGACACCGGGGAGCTGTTTTTT. Translated: CASSLGPRGDTGELFF. The rearrangement uses TRBV5-1 and TRBJ2-2; D is perhaps TRBD1 or TRBD2 (6 bases each). The CDR3 loop spans 16 amino acids. Germline loops: CDR1 SGHRS, CDR2 YFSETQ. Trimming shortened V by 0 bases and J by 3 bases, and 12 bases separated the two germline ends.